A selection of T cell receptor beta chains follows, all from one sample in a study of cytomegalovirus exposure and HLA in healthy donors. Sequenced by immunoSEQ multiplex PCR; TCRdb stores in-frame clones only, minus some. The table has under 250,000 clones, less than 85% seen once; the top ten hold 5.5% to 7%. Sequencing was performed on PBMCs. The receptors shown here come from a woman younger than 30 in good health and CMV-seronegative. Both conserved end residues are part of each CDR3. A D gene is named only where the DNA matches it firmly. Clone size is given for some rows only: seen once, a few or many times, or a class if the clone is expanded.

NA,TRBV5-1,NA,TRBJ1-6,15,CASSLVEGYNSPLHF,TGCGCCAGCAGCTTGGTTGAGGGGTATAATTCACCCCTCCACTTT
NA,TRBV27,NA,TRBJ2-1,19,CASSFSRRRTEGSYNEQFF,TGTGCCAGCAGTTTTTCGCGTAGGCGGACCGAGGGGTCCTACAATGAGCAGTTCTTC
NA,TRBV1,NA,TRBJ2-5,15,CTSSKLAGGEETQYF,TGCACCAGCAGTAAACTAGCGGGAGGCGAGGAGACCCAGTACTTC
NA,TRBV5-6,NA,TRBJ1-6,16,CASIPGGGSYNSPLHF,TGTGCCAGCATCCCCGGGGGGGGCTCCTATAATTCACCCCTCCACTTT
TRBD1,TRBV5-1,NA,TRBJ1-6,15,CASSLYGTENSPLHF,TGCGCCAGCAGCTTGTACGGGACAGAGAATTCACCCCTCCACTTT
NA,TRBV27,NA,TRBJ1-5,13,CASSFEGTQPQHF,TGTGCCAGCAGTTTTGAGGGGACCCAGCCCCAGCATTTT
NA,TRBV19,NA,TRBJ1-5,12,CASSTVDSRLHF,TGTGCCAGTAGTACCGTCGACAGTCGGCTGCATTTT
NA,TRBV29-1,NA,TRBJ2-5,13,CSVEDLGDETQYF,TGCAGCGTTGAAGATCTAGGGGACGAGACCCAGTACTTC
TRBD2,TRBV5-1,NA,TRBJ2-3,18,CASMGRVSASGSTDTQYF,TGCGCCAGCATGGGGAGGGTTTCGGCTAGCGGGAGCACAGATACGCAGTATTTT
NA,TRBV7-6,NA,TRBJ1-5,14,CASSLGQGNQPQHF,TGTGCCAGCAGCTTAGGGCAAGGCAATCAGCCCCAGCATTTT
NA,TRBV28,few,TRBJ1-2,13,CASSLQARGRYTF,TGTGCCAGCAGTTTACAAGCGCGGGGACGCTACACCTTC
TRBD2,TRBV6-4,few,TRBJ2-3,14,CASSASGSTDTQYF,TGTGCCAGCAGTGCTAGCGGGAGCACAGATACGCAGTATTTT
NA,TRBV30,many,TRBJ2-7,16,CAWRGGLGERTYEQYF,TGTGCCTGGAGAGGGGGACTCGGAGAACGAACCTACGAGCAGTACTTC
NA,TRBV7-8,NA,TRBJ1-6,17,CASRLSPPRSINSPLHF,TGTGCCAGCAGACTGTCCCCCCCCAGGAGTATTAATTCACCCCTCCACTTT
TRBD1,TRBV7-2,once,TRBJ1-2,13,CASSRDRGYGYTF,TGTGCCAGCAGCCGGGACAGGGGGTATGGCTACACCTTC
NA,TRBV15,NA,TRBJ2-7,12,CATSRDESGQYF,TGTGCCACCAGCAGAGATGAGTCAGGGCAGTACTTC
NA,TRBV27,many,TRBJ2-1,14,CASSRGSSYNEQFF,TGTGCCAGCAGCCGCGGTAGCTCCTACAATGAGCAGTTCTTC
NA,TRBV2,NA,TRBJ2-1,12,CASNGDYNEQFF,TGTGCCAGCAACGGCGACTACAATGAGCAGTTCTTC
NA,TRBV12-5,NA,TRBJ1-2,15,CASGHFSRAQYGYTF,TGTGCTAGTGGTCACTTTTCCCGGGCACAATATGGCTACACCTTC
TRBD2,TRBV6-5,NA,TRBJ2-2,15,CASSYQTSGRGELFF,TGTGCCAGCAGTTACCAGACTAGCGGGAGGGGGGAGCTGTTTTTT
NA,TRBV6-6,NA,TRBJ1-2,15,CASSYSPTRDMGYTF,TGTGCCAGCAGTTACTCGCCGACCCGGGACATGGGCTACACCTTC
NA,TRBV28,NA,TRBJ2-7,13,CASTRLSSYEQYF,TGTGCCAGCACGAGACTATCTTCCTACGAGCAGTACTTC